Shown below are 30 T cell receptor beta chains from a single sample sequenced in a study of T cell clonality in common variable immunodeficiency. Using immunoSEQ multiplex PCR, the repertoire was profiled, and TCRdb retains in-frame clones only, with some absent. The specimen has under 45,000 clones, none found just once. The sample taken for sequencing was peripheral blood mononuclear cells. The receptor set was obtained from a person aged 18 to 70 in good health.

This clone occurred a few times. The sequenced fragment ends 3 residues before the CDR3 boundary, so the rest is inferred from the germline J gene. This rearrangement joins TRBV19 to TRBJ2-4; D ambiguous. Germline CDR1 LNHDA, CDR2 SQIVND (reference sequence). The length of the CDR3 is 14 residues. CDR3 DNA (partial): TGTGCCAGTAGTTTCTCTCCACCGTACTATGGT. Encoded protein: CASSFSPPYYG. The entire CDR3 reads CASSFSPPYYGQYF.

This clone has a count of ten or more. The read halts 3 residues ahead of the CDR3 end, with the missing end drawn from the germline J gene. The chain joins TRBV2 to TRBJ1-6, with D perhaps matching TRBD1 (5 bases). The germline V gene encodes CDR1 SNHLY and CDR2 FYNNEI. The CDR3 is made up of 15 amino acids. With 3 bases removed from V and 10 bases from J, the gap between germline ends came to 16 bases. Here the CDR3 reads CASSEEHGRGSPLHF. Incomplete CDR3 DNA: TGTGCCAGCAGTGAGGAGCACGGAAGGGGATCACCC. Looking up the rest from reference TRBV2 and TRBJ1-6 gives the full variable domain: EPEVTQTPSHQVTQMGQEVILRCVPISNHLYFYWYRQILGQKVEFLVSFYNNEISEKSEIFDDQFSVERPDGSNFTLKIRSTKLEDSAMYFCASSEEHGRGSPLHFGNGTRLTVT.

This clone was counted between two and nine times. The read finishes 3 residues shy of the CDR3 end, and the germline J gene is used to complete it. The chain is built from TRBV19 and TRBJ2-7, with 9 bases lining up with TRBD1. The CDR3 totals 14 residues. Germline V CDR1 and CDR2: LNHDA, SQIVND (reference sequence). With V trimmed by 4 bases and J by 5 bases, 6 bases remained unmatched. The part of the CDR3 DNA that was read is TGTGCCAGTAGTAGGGACAGGGCTGAGGACGAG. It yields the protein CASSRDRAEDE. The whole CDR3 protein is CASSRDRAEDEQYF.

This clone was detected ten times or more. The read is 3 residues too short to cover the CDR3 end, so that end is filled in from the germline J gene. The chain combines TRBV30 with TRBJ2-2, with TRBD2 matching over 8 bases. Losses at the gene ends were 5 bases for V and 0 bases for J; bases not matched to a gene: 2. Germline V lookup: CDR1 GTSNPN, CDR2 SVGIG (reference sequence). The CDR3 length is 14 residues. This chain's CDR3 is CAWPGGANTGELFF. Incomplete CDR3 DNA: TGTGCCTGGCCCGGGGGGGCGAACACCGGGGAG.

Worth noting for this clone: Read sequence stops 3 residues before the CDR3 end, and the germline J gene provides the missing end. This chain links TRBV5-1 with TRBJ2-3; 9 bases agree with TRBD1. Germline V lookup: CDR1 SGHRS, CDR2 YFSETQ. This CDR3 comprises 13 residues. The CDR3 reads CATHGQGQETQYF. The DNA read from the CDR3 is TGCGCCACGCACGGACAGGGGCAGGAGACG.

This clone was seen repeatedly, ten times or more. The CDR3 is cut off 3 residues early in the read; its end comes from the germline J gene. This chain links TRBV5-1 with TRBJ1-1; D is undetermined. This CDR3 is 15 amino acids long. V was clipped by 0 bases and J by 0 bases, with 9 bases between them. Germline V gene lookup returns CDR1 SGHRS and CDR2 YFSETQ. CDR3 in amino acids: CASSLVAVMNTEAFF. Incomplete CDR3 DNA: TGCGCCAGCAGCTTGGTGGCAGTCATGAACACTGAA.

This clone was recorded at least ten times. The CDR3 goes on 3 residues after the read ends, and that part is filled in from the germline J gene. The rearrangement joins TRBV7-9 to TRBJ1-2, with a weak D call TRBD1 (6 bases). In germline, CDR1 is SEHNR, CDR2 FQNEAQ (reference sequence). There are 15 residues in the CDR3. V was clipped by 2 bases and J by 6 bases, with 16 bases between them. The DNA read from the CDR3 is TGTGCCAGCAGCTTACCACGGGGGGCGCAAGATGGC. Protein: CASSLPRGAQDG. The CDR3 reads in full as CASSLPRGAQDGYTF.

This clone appeared many times. The read finishes 3 residues shy of the CDR3 end, and the germline J gene is used to complete it. The chain carries TRBV6-1 and TRBJ1-5; the match to TRBD1 covers 9 bases. The CDR3 runs 18 residues. Germline V gives CDR1 MNHNS, CDR2 SASEGT. Unmatched junction bases numbered 8, after V lost 2 bases and J lost 0 bases. CDR3 DNA (partial): TGTGCCAGCAGTGAACCTTTGGACAGGGGAAATAGCAATCAGCCC. This codes for CASSEPLDRGNSNQP. The whole CDR3 sequence reads CASSEPLDRGNSNQPQHF.

About this clone: The CDR3 goes on 3 residues after the read ends, and that part is filled in from the germline J gene. V is TRBV30 and J is TRBJ1-6; TRBD1 might be the D (6 bases). Germline CDR1 is GTSNPN and CDR2 is SVGIG (reference sequence). This CDR3 has 14 amino acids. Trimming pared 6 bases from V and 10 bases from J, leaving 19 bases between. The CDR3 DNA, read in part, is TGTGCCTGCGAGGGGGTGTCCATAGGATCACCC. It encodes CACEGVSIGSP. The CDR3 reads in full as CACEGVSIGSPLHF.

This clone was counted at least ten times. The CDR3 goes on 3 residues after the read ends, and that part is filled in from the germline J gene. The chain combines TRBV5-4 with TRBJ1-2; a possible D gene is TRBD1 (5 bases). The V gene's germline CDR1 is SGHNT and CDR2 YYREEE (reference sequence). This CDR3 contains 14 residues. The sequenced CDR3 bases are TGTGCCAGCCGAGGGACTAGCTCTCGCGGCGAG. It translates to CASRGTSSRGE. The complete CDR3 sequence is CASRGTSSRGEYTF.

This clone was seen ten or more times. The CDR3 end is not reached by the read, which stops 3 residues before it; the germline J gene fills it in. This chain links TRBV20-1 with TRBJ2-2, with D unresolved. CDR3 length: 12 residues. Trimming stripped 5 bases from V and 4 bases from J, with 8 bases between. Germline CDR1 DFQATT, CDR2 SNEGSKA (reference sequence). The sequenced part of the CDR3 DNA is TGCAGTGCTTTTCGAGCCACCGGGGAG. It yields the protein CSAFRATGE. The whole CDR3 protein is CSAFRATGELFF.

This clone was detected many times. The read ends 3 residues early relative to the CDR3; the germline J gene fills the gap. V gene TRBV20-1 combines with J gene TRBJ2-3, with TRBD2 identical over 7 bases. Germline CDR1 reads DFQATT; CDR2 reads SNEGSKA (reference sequence). After removal of 3 bases from V and 0 bases from J, the junction contained 6 bases not matched to a gene. CDR3 length: 15 residues. CDR3 DNA (partial): TGCAGTGCTAGTTGGCCAGCGGGAAGCACAGATACG. It encodes CSASWPAGSTDT. In full, the CDR3 reads CSASWPAGSTDTQYF.

This clone was found many times. The read ends 3 residues early relative to the CDR3; the germline J gene fills the gap. The chain is built from TRBV20-1 and TRBJ2-3; no definite D call. The CDR3 spans 14 residues. V was pared by 3 bases and J by 4 bases, with 14 bases between. Germline V gene sequence: CDR1 DFQATT, CDR2 SNEGSKA (reference sequence). The CDR3 reads CSASRVQAADTQYF. Partial CDR3 DNA: TGCAGTGCTAGTCGGGTCCAAGCCGCAGATACG.

In this sample, this clone turned up many times. The sequence runs out 3 residues before the end of the CDR3; the remainder is reconstructed from the germline J gene. The chain carries TRBV20-1 and TRBJ1-5; no firm D call. CDR1 is DFQATT, CDR2 SNEGSKA, per germline (reference sequence). The CDR3 has 13 residues. Trimming cost V 1 base and J 5 bases, with 9 bases left between them. The CDR3 DNA, read in part, is TGCAGTGCTAGAGGCGATTTAGATCAGCCC. It is translated as CSARGDLDQP. The full CDR3 protein reads CSARGDLDQPQHF.

The table lists this clone with many counts. The read gets to within 3 residues of the CDR3 end, and the germline J gene fills in the rest. The V gene is TRBV5-1, the J gene TRBJ2-1; TRBD2 aligns across 10 bases. This CDR3 has 17 amino acids. The V and J ends lost 0 bases and 4 bases, in that order; junction bases with no gene match: 7. Per the germline V gene, CDR1 is SGHRS and CDR2 is YFSETQ. Here the CDR3 reads CASSLDRVAGGYNEQFF. The sequenced CDR3 bases are TGCGCCAGCAGCTTGGATAGGGTAGCGGGGGGATACAATGAG.

This clone was observed at least ten times. The read gets to within 3 residues of the CDR3 end, and the germline J gene fills in the rest. V gene TRBV2 combines with J gene TRBJ2-1; 9 bases fit TRBD2. Looked up from germline, CDR1 is SNHLY and CDR2 is FYNNEI. The CDR3 extends over 17 amino acids. Trimming took 3 bases from V and 8 from J; bases not matched to a gene: 14. The CDR3 protein is CASSEGGRAVFSDEQFF. The DNA read from the CDR3 is TGTGCCAGCAGTGAGGGCGGGAGGGCCGTTTTTAGCGATGAG.

This clone was observed a handful of times. The CDR3 end is not reached by the read, which stops 3 residues before it; the germline J gene fills it in. The chain employs TRBV19 and TRBJ2-7, with 12 bases matching TRBD1. Germline CDR1 is LNHDA and CDR2 is SQIVND (reference sequence). With V trimmed by 4 bases and J by 4 bases, 5 bases remained unmatched. The CDR3 extends over 15 amino acids. CDR3 sequence: CASSTPGQGAYEQYF. Partial CDR3 DNA: TGTGCCAGTAGTACGCCGGGACAGGGGGCGTACGAG.

This clone was counted a few times. The CDR3 is cut off 3 residues early in the read; its end comes from the germline J gene. The rearrangement links TRBV5-1 to TRBJ2-5; no reliable D call. CDR1 is SGHRS and CDR2 is YFSETQ in the germline V gene. The CDR3 loop spans 13 amino acids. The ends were cut back, 0 bases at V and 0 bases at J, with 3 bases in the middle. The sequenced CDR3 bases are TGCGCCAGCAGCTTGGCAAACCAAGAGACC. Encoded protein: CASSLANQET. The full CDR3 protein reads CASSLANQETQYF.

Comments on this clone: The CDR3 end falls 3 residues outside the read, so it is completed with the germline J gene. V usage is TRBV5-1 and J usage is TRBJ1-1; possible D gene TRBD1, 6 bases. The CDR3 sequence is 16 residues long. V dropped 3 bases and J dropped 1 base, with 16 bases sitting between them. Per the germline V gene, CDR1 is SGHRS and CDR2 is YFSETQ. The CDR3 sequence is CASSWDNRAENTEAFF. CDR3 bases read: TGCGCCAGCAGCTGGGACAACAGGGCTGAGAACACTGAA. Filled out from reference TRBV5-1 and TRBJ1-1, the complete variable domain reads KAGVTQTPRYLIKTRGQQVTLSCSPISGHRSVSWYQQTPGQGLQFLFEYFSETQRNKGNFPGRFSGRQFSNSRSEMNVSTLELGDSALYLCASSWDNRAENTEAFFGQGTRLTVV.

At least ten counts were recorded for this clone. The read stops 3 residues short of the end of the CDR3; the missing end is completed from the germline J gene. The chain uses TRBV20-1 and TRBJ2-1, with D possibly being TRBD1 (6 bases). Germline V gene lookup returns CDR1 DFQATT and CDR2 SNEGSKA (reference sequence). The CDR3 runs to 17 residues. Trimming removed 7 bases at V and 0 bases at J, with 22 bases between. CDR3 amino acids: CSVSGTSPFFSYNEQFF. Incomplete CDR3 DNA: TGCAGTGTATCCGGGACAAGTCCTTTTTTCTCCTACAATGAG.

This clone was recorded at least ten times. Read data end 3 residues before the CDR3 end; the end is taken from the germline J gene. The genes are TRBV5-1 and TRBJ2-1; possibly TRBD1 for D (6 bases). The CDR3 totals 13 residues. V lost 4 bases, J lost 7 bases, and 12 bases lay in between. Germline V gene sequence: CDR1 SGHRS, CDR2 YFSETQ. The CDR3 protein is CASSGFRGNEQFF. The DNA read from the CDR3 is TGCGCCAGCAGCGGCTTCAGGGGAAATGAG.

This clone was detected a few times. Since a much larger clone is just one base distant, this may be a read error. Read sequence stops 3 residues before the CDR3 end, and the germline J gene provides the missing end. The chain employs TRBV20-1 and TRBJ1-4; 9 positions agree with TRBD1. The CDR3 contains 18 residues. In germline, CDR1 is DFQATT, CDR2 SNEGSKA (reference sequence). The part of the CDR3 DNA that was read is TGCAGTGCGAAGGGTCGGGACAGGGATAGATCTGGGGCCAACGTA. Translating it yields CSAKGRDRDRSGANV. The CDR3 as a whole reads CSAKGRDRDRSGANVLFF.

This clone was observed at least ten times. The part of the CDR3 DNA that was read is TGCGCCAGCAGCTTGGTGGCGGGGGCCTCCTACGAG. Amino acid sequence: CASSLVAGASYE. The CDR3, in full, reads CASSLVAGASYEQYF. V and J are TRBV5-1 and TRBJ2-7, with a tentative D call TRBD2 (7 bases). The CDR3 end falls 3 residues outside the read, so it is completed with the germline J gene. With 0 bases removed from V and 0 bases from J, the gap between germline ends came to 10 bases. The CDR3 is 15 amino acids. Looked up from germline, CDR1 is SGHRS and CDR2 is YFSETQ.

A remark on this clone: The read ends 3 residues early relative to the CDR3; the germline J gene fills the gap. The chain uses TRBV5-3 and TRBJ2-1; D may be TRBD1 (5 bases). TRBV5-3 is noted as an ORF with a role that remains uncertain. Deletions cut 2 bases from V and 5 bases from J, with 17 bases between. CDR3 length equals 16 residues. The CDR3 here is CARSLSLTATDNEQFF. Incomplete CDR3 DNA: TGTGCCAGAAGCTTATCACTGACAGCTACAGACAATGAG.

This clone appeared many times. CDR3 bases read: TGTGCCAGCAGCTTAGCTGGGGGCGGGTACACTGAA. It codes for CASSLAGGGYTE. The full CDR3 sequence reads CASSLAGGGYTEAFF. The chain is built from TRBV7-2 and TRBJ1-1, with a tentative D call TRBD1 (6 bases). The observed sequence ends 3 residues before the CDR3 terminus, with the missing tail filled in from the germline J gene. The germline gives CDR1 SGHTA, CDR2 FQGNSA. This CDR3 has 15 residues. Trimming pared 0 bases from V and 3 bases from J, leaving 11 bases between.

The table lists this clone with many counts. The covered CDR3 bases are TGTGCCAGTAGCCCCGGGACAGGGTTACCCTATGGC. As protein: CASSPGTGLPYG. The CDR3 reads in full as CASSPGTGLPYGYTF. The chain uses TRBV19 and TRBJ1-2; 9 bases map to TRBD1. The DNA ends 3 residues before the CDR3 does, and the rest of the CDR3 is filled in from the germline J gene. This CDR3 has 15 residues. Germline V gene data show CDR1 as LNHDA and CDR2 as SQIVND (reference sequence). The V and J ends lost 6 bases and 4 bases, in that order; junction bases with no gene match: 9.

This clone appeared many times. The read ends 3 residues before the CDR3 terminus; that terminus is restored from the germline J gene. The V gene is TRBV30, the J gene TRBJ1-2, with D possibly TRBD1 on 6 matching bases. CDR1 and CDR2 (germline): GTSNPN, SVGIG (reference sequence). Between the trimmed V and J ends, which lost 4 bases and 6 bases, there was a span of 15 bases. The CDR3 spans 13 residues. The CDR3 spells CAWTHHREDGYTF. Incomplete CDR3 DNA: TGTGCCTGGACCCACCACAGGGAGGATGGC.

This clone was counted ten times or more. The missing CDR3 end, 3 residues past where the read stops, is filled in from the germline J gene. The chain is built from TRBV5-6 and TRBJ1-2; D may be TRBD1 (5 bases). CDR3 size: 13 residues. V lost 1 base to trimming and J lost 2 bases, with 6 bases between them. The V gene's germline CDR1 is SGHDT and CDR2 YYEEEE. The sequenced part of the CDR3 DNA is TGTGCCAGCAGCTTGTCAGGGAACTATGGC. As protein: CASSLSGNYG. In full, the CDR3 reads CASSLSGNYGYTF.

In the case of this clone: From the germline J gene comes the end of the CDR3, since the read stops 3 residues before it. The V gene is TRBV7-4, the J gene TRBJ2-3; 10 nucleotides match TRBD2. The CDR3 is 16 residues long. The germline V gene has CDR1 SGHVT and CDR2 SQSDAQ. J gave up 1 base and V 4 bases, and 5 bases lay outside the gene matches. CDR3 residues: CASSSLTSGGTDTQYF. The covered CDR3 bases are TGTGCCAGCAGCTCCCTTACTAGCGGGGGCACAGATACG.

By share of the sample, this clone is medium-sized. The DNA ends 3 residues before the CDR3 does, and the rest of the CDR3 is filled in from the germline J gene. The genes are TRBV13 and TRBJ2-2; 8 nucleotides align to TRBD1. Germline V lookup: CDR1 PRHDT, CDR2 FYEKMQ (reference sequence). The CDR3 length is 15 residues. After removal of 0 bases from V and 3 bases from J, the junction contained 0 bases not matched to a gene. The CDR3 DNA, read in part, is TGTGCCAGCAGCTTAGGGACAGGGGACACCGGGGAG. Encoded protein: CASSLGTGDTGE. The full-length CDR3 reads as CASSLGTGDTGELFF.